One and the same sample provided the 4 T cell receptor beta chains below, sequenced in a study of human T cells and chemical hapten exposure. One entry per CDR3 protein, called by TCRdb with MiXCR from the RACE reads. The repertoire holds around 330,000 distinct CDR3 sequences, over 5% seen once, with approximately 8.2% in the top ten. Stated time point: pre-sensitization, week 0. The sample's treatment: therapeutic diphenylcyclopropenone sensitization with weekly scalp DPC. The sequences come from whole blood, collected in connection with sensitization to the hapten diphenylcyclopropenone (DPC). The receptors stem from a woman in her late teens or twenties with alopecia areata. Some clones in this sample may be carry-over from other donors' samples.

The V call is TRBV6-2 or TRBV6-3, the J call TRBJ1-1, with TRBD1 matching over 12 bases. CDR3 size: 16 residues. Looked up from germline, CDR1 is MNHEY and CDR2 is SVGEGT. Trimming removed 6 bases from V and 5 bases from J; junction bases left unmatched: 10. CDR3 residues: CASSQIPGQGATEAFF. CDR3 DNA: TGTGCCAGCAGCCAAATCCCGGGACAGGGGGCTACTGAAGCTTTCTTT.

The sample holds many counts of this clonotype. The V call is TRBV3-1, the J call TRBJ1-5, with D uncertain. Germline loops: CDR1 LGHDT, CDR2 YNNKEL (reference sequence). The germline V and J ends were trimmed by 0 bases and 11 bases, with 11 bases remaining between them. The CDR3 is 13 amino acids. CDR3: CASSQDGGASQHF. CDR3 nucleotides: TGTGCCAGCAGCCAAGATGGAGGCGCTTCCCAGCATTTT.

This clonotype was seen at least ten times. This chain connects TRBV6-6 to TRBJ1-1, with 10 bases fitting TRBD1. V trimming: 5 bases; J trimming: 4 bases; junction bases outside the gene matches: 10. Germline V gives CDR1 MNHNY, CDR2 SVGAGI (reference sequence). This CDR3 contains 16 residues. The CDR3 protein is CASSQTGGEGGTEAFF. In nucleotides, the CDR3 is TGTGCCAGCAGTCAGACAGGGGGCGAGGGTGGCACTGAAGCTTTCTTT.

This chain links TRBV5-4 with TRBJ1-1; TRBD1 matches at 9 bases. Germline loops: CDR1 SGHNT, CDR2 YYREEE (reference sequence). The CDR3 has 17 residues. V lost 2 bases and J lost 1; bases outside the gene matches: 9. CDR3 in amino acids: CASSLLQGAGTNTEAFF. The CDR3 coding sequence is TGTGCCAGCAGCTTATTACAGGGGGCGGGGACGAACACTGAAGCTTTCTTT.